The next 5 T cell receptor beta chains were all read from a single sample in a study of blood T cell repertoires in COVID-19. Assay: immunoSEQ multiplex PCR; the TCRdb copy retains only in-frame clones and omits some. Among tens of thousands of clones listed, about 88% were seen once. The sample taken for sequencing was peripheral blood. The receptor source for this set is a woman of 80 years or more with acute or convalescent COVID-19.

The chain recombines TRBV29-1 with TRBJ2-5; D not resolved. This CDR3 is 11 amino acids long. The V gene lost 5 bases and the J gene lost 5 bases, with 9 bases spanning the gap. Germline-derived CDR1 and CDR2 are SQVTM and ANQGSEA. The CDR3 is CSVSGYETQYF. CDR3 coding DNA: TGCAGCGTTTCGGGTTACGAGACCCAGTACTTC. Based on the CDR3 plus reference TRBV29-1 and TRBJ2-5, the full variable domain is SAVISQKPSRDICQRGTSLTIQCQVDSQVTMMFWYRQQPGQSLTLIATANQGSEATYESGFVIDKFPISRPNLTFSTLTVSNMSPEDSSIYLCSVSGYETQYFGPGTRLLVL.

In DNA form, the CDR3 reads TGTGCCTGGAGGGACAGGGGATTCGTAGCTTTCTTT. Residues: CAWRDRGFVAFF. This chain joins TRBV30 and TRBJ1-1; 9 positions agree with TRBD1. Germline-derived CDR1 and CDR2 are GTSNPN and SVGIG (reference sequence). V lost 3 bases and J lost 10; bases outside the gene matches: 6. The CDR3 extends over 12 amino acids.

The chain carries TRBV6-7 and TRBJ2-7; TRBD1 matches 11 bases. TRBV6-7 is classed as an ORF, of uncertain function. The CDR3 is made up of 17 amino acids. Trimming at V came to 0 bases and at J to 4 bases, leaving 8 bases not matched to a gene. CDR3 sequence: CASSYSERDRGCYEQYF. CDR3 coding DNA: TGTGCCAGCAGTTACTCGGAGCGGGACAGGGGGTGTTACGAGCAGTACTTC.

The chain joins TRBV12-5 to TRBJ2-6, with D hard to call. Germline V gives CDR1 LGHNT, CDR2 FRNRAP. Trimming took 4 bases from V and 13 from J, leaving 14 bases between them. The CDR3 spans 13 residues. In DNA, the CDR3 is TGTGCTAGTGGTTACACAGTTCCCCTAGTCCTGACTTTC. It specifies CASGYTVPLVLTF.

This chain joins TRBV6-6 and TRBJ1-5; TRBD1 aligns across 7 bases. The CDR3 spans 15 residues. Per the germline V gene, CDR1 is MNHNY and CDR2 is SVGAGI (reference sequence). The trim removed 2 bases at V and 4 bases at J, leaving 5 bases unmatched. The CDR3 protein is CASSYPLQGNQPQHF. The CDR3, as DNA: TGTGCCAGCAGTTACCCTCTACAGGGGAATCAGCCCCAGCATTTT.